The 23 T cell receptor beta chains in this list originate from one sample, sequenced in a study of Graves' ophthalmopathy and Graves' hyperthyroidism. Amplification of TCR beta CDR3 regions used RNA transcripts. HTBI primers primed a first-round RT-PCR, and a second-round multiplex PCR followed. TCRdb reprocessed the multiplex PCR reads via MiXCR and lists one record per CDR3 protein. The table records around 590,000 distinct CDR3 sequences, about two fifths of them present only once. The sequencing sample was made of peripheral blood or thyroid tissue (not recorded which). These receptors all come from an adult man with Graves' hyperthyroidism.

Details on this clonotype: Germline is not matched at one junction end, which may reflect a read error. V usage is TRBV7-3 and J usage is TRBJ2-2, with 7 nucleotides matching TRBD1. Germline CDR1 is SGHTA and CDR2 is FQGTGA. The CDR3 has 16 amino acids. Here the CDR3 DNA reads TGCGCCAGCAGCTTGAACTACAGGGGATCGTCCGGGGAGCTGTTTTTT. This encodes CASSLNYRGSSGELFF.

There are a few counts of this clonotype. This rearrangement joins TRBV24-1 to TRBJ2-2, with a tentative D call TRBD2 (7 bases). The germline V gene has CDR1 KGHDR and CDR2 SFDVKD. This CDR3 has 16 amino acids. V was cut by 3 bases and J by 2 bases, with 12 bases left in between. The CDR3 nucleotides are TGTGCCACCAGTGATAGGCGGGGGCTAAACACCGGGGAGCTGTTTTTT. The encoded protein is CATSDRRGLNTGELFF.

The chain has TRBV24-1 and TRBJ2-7, with unresolved D. The assigned J gene may be wrong: the sequence end matches TRBJ2-1 better. CDR3 size: 13 residues. CDR1 and CDR2 from the germline V gene are KGHDR and SFDVKD. CDR3 DNA: TGTGCCACCAGGAGAACAGTAGGCAATGAGCAGTTCTTC. It codes for CATRRTVGNEQFF.

About this clonotype: This may come from a read error, since a much larger clone is one base off. The rearrangement joins TRBV12-3 or TRBV12-4 to TRBJ1-5, with D uncertain. This CDR3 has 14 amino acids. The CDR3 here is CAGSPPAAGQPQHF. CDR3 nucleotides: TGTGCCGGCAGTCCCCCCGCTGCGGGGCAGCCCCAGCATTTT.

In its sample, this clonotype was seen many times. This rearrangement joins TRBV6-4 to TRBJ1-1, with no clear D. This CDR3 has 15 amino acids. Germline CDR1 reads MRHNA; CDR2 reads SNTAGT. Trimming shortened V by 3 bases and J by 8 bases, and 19 bases separated the two germline ends. The CDR3 is CASSESGLGRTEAFF. The CDR3 region has the DNA TGTGCCAGCAGTGAATCCGGACTAGGAAGAACGGAAGCTTTCTTT.

There are many counts of this clonotype. This chain uses TRBV5-8 with TRBJ1-5; D is unresolved. This CDR3 comprises 15 residues. V was clipped by 5 bases and J by 1 base, with 13 bases between them. Germline CDR1 SGHTS, CDR2 YDEGEE. The CDR3 spells CASSRDGRSNQPQHF. For the CDR3, the DNA is TGTGCCAGCAGTCGCGATGGACGGAGCAATCAGCCCCAGCATTTT.

Many counts were recorded for this clonotype. The chain combines TRBV29-1 with TRBJ2-7; D uncertain. Trimming stripped 1 base from V and 0 bases from J, with 13 bases between. Germline CDR1 SQVTM, CDR2 ANQGSEA. The CDR3 sequence is 15 residues long. CDR3 in amino acids: CSVEGRAASSYEQYF. The CDR3, as DNA: TGCAGCGTTGAAGGTCGGGCAGCCAGCTCCTACGAGCAGTACTTC.

The rearrangement joins TRBV10-2 to TRBJ2-7, with 11 nucleotides matching TRBD2. The better agreement between TRBJ2-1 and the DNA end casts doubt on the J call. The germline CDR1 and CDR2 sequences are WSHSY and SAAADI. The CDR3 is made up of 13 amino acids. Here the CDR3 DNA reads TGCGCCAGTACACTAGCGGGGGATAATGAGCAGTTCTTC. This codes for CASTLAGDNEQFF.

The table lists this clonotype with many counts. The rearrangement uses TRBV29-1 and TRBJ2-7; TRBD1 matches at 9 bases. V shed 6 bases, J shed 3 bases, and the junction held 6 bases outside the gene matches. Germline CDR1 SQVTM, CDR2 ANQGSEA. The CDR3 loop spans 13 amino acids. This CDR3 reads CSVPGQGIYEQYF. The DNA for the CDR3 is TGCAGCGTGCCGGGACAGGGAATCTACGAGCAGTACTTC.

V and J are TRBV7-9 and TRBJ1-1, with D uncertain. V was clipped by 5 bases and J by 10 bases, with 14 bases between them. The CDR3 contains 12 residues. Per the germline V gene, CDR1 is SEHNR and CDR2 is FQNEAQ (reference sequence). The CDR3 bases are TGTGCCAGCAGCCGCGTGGGCGGACGAGCTTTCTTT. It codes for CASSRVGGRAFF.

The chain has TRBV10-3 and TRBJ1-2; TRBD1 matches 8 bases. Germline lookup yields CDR1 ENHRY and CDR2 SYGVKD. The CDR3 totals 13 residues. V was pared by 6 bases and J by 4 bases, with 4 bases of the junction left unmatched. The CDR3 sequence: CAISPTGVYGYTF. CDR3 sequence (DNA): TGTGCCATCAGCCCGACAGGGGTCTATGGCTACACCTTC.

This clonotype was detected only a few times. The chain is built from TRBV12-3 or TRBV12-4 and TRBJ1-2; D is ambiguous. V lost 3 bases and J 2 bases, leaving 4 bases between the germline ends. The CDR3 extends over 12 amino acids. Here the CDR3 reads CASSLQNYGYTF. The CDR3 DNA reads TGTGCCAGCAGTTTGCAGAACTATGGCTACACCTTC.

In this sample, this clonotype turned up many times. V usage is TRBV24-1 and J usage is TRBJ2-5; unclear D gene. Trimming shortened V by 5 bases and J by 1 base, and 10 bases separated the two germline ends. This CDR3 contains 14 residues. From germline, CDR1 is KGHDR and CDR2 SFDVKD. CDR3 DNA: TGTGCCACCAGTGGGTACGACATCCAAGAGACCCAGTACTTC. Translated: CATSGYDIQETQYF.

This clonotype came up many times. This sequence joins TRBV29-1 and TRBJ2-5, with a tentative D call TRBD2 (7 bases). This CDR3 comprises 14 residues. The germline V gene has CDR1 SQVTM and CDR2 ANQGSEA. Trimming took off 6 bases at V and 3 bases at J, with 17 bases between the two ends. The CDR3 DNA reads as TGCAGCGTGTCTACAGGGAGGGGGGAAGAGACCCAGTACTTC. It specifies CSVSTGRGEETQYF.

The V call is TRBV7-9, the J call TRBJ2-5; 10 nucleotides align to TRBD2. Germline values: CDR1 SEHNR, CDR2 FQNEAQ (reference sequence). The CDR3 has 15 amino acids. V was pared by 9 bases and J by 1 base, with 8 bases of the junction left unmatched. The CDR3 coding sequence is TGTGCCAGTAGTTCCCAGCGGGGGGGCCAAGAGACCCAGTACTTC. Translation gives CASSSQRGGQETQYF. The variable domain in full, completed from reference TRBV7-9 and TRBJ2-5, reads DTGVSQNPRHKITKRGQNVTFRCDPISEHNRLYWYRQTLGQGPEFLTYFQNEAQLEKSRLLSDRFSAERPKGSFSTLEIQRTEQGDSAMYLCASSSQRGGQETQYFGPGTRLLVL.

This clonotype was counted many times. The chain links TRBV20-1 to TRBJ1-1; tentatively, D is TRBD1 (5 bases). V lost 3 bases to trimming and J lost 7 bases, with 9 bases between them. The CDR3 contains 11 residues. Germline loops: CDR1 DFQATT, CDR2 SNEGSKA (reference sequence). DNA for the CDR3: TGCAGTGCTAGTCGAGGGGATGAAGCTTTCTTT. Protein: CSASRGDEAFF.

A single count supports this clonotype. This chain connects TRBV24-1 to TRBJ2-7, with a weak D call TRBD1 (6 bases). CDR3 length equals 14 residues. Germline CDR1 reads KGHDR; CDR2 reads SFDVKD. The V end was cut by 7 bases, the J end by 2 bases, with 14 bases between. CDR3 sequence reads: CATSSDGTTYEQYF. In nucleotides, the CDR3 is TGTGCCACCAGCAGTGACGGGACAACCTACGAGCAGTACTTC.

About this clonotype itself: This sequence may be a read error, since a much larger clone differs from it by one base. CDR3 DNA sequence: TGTGCCAGTACCCCCGTTGGCTTATGTGGCTACACCTTC. Its protein product is CASTPVGLCGYTF. This chain uses TRBV19 with TRBJ1-2; D uncertain. Germline V CDR1 and CDR2: LNHDA, SQIVND (reference sequence). V was clipped by 7 bases and J by 7 bases, with 16 bases between them. CDR3 length: 13 residues.

This sequence joins TRBV9 and TRBJ2-3; TRBD2 is a possible D gene (6 bases). V lost 3 bases and J lost 6, with 17 bases in between. This CDR3 is built from 15 residues. From germline, CDR1 is SGDLS and CDR2 YYNGEE. This CDR3 is CASSGPGVMEDTQYF. The DNA for the CDR3 is TGTGCCAGCAGCGGGCCGGGGGTGATGGAGGATACGCAGTATTTT. The variable domain in full, with the rest retrieved from reference TRBV9 and TRBJ2-3, is DSGVTQTPKHLITATGQRVTLRCSPRSGDLSVYWYQQSLDQGLQFLIQYYNGEERAKGNILERFSAQQFPDLHSELNLSSLELGDSALYFCASSGPGVMEDTQYFGPGTRLTVL.

CDR3 loop: CATSDNDRGERSEKLFF. The CDR3 nucleotides are TGTGCCACCAGTGACAATGACAGGGGAGAGAGGAGTGAAAAACTGTTTTTT. The chain recombines TRBV24-1 with TRBJ1-4; 8 positions agree with TRBD1. Germline V CDR1 and CDR2: KGHDR, SFDVKD. Trimming cost V 4 bases and J 7 bases; bases outside gene matches: 13. The CDR3 is made up of 17 amino acids.

The chain combines TRBV29-1 with TRBJ1-2; 7 nucleotides match TRBD1. This CDR3 comprises 14 residues. J gave up 4 bases and V 6 bases, and 11 bases lay outside the gene matches. Germline CDR1 SQVTM, CDR2 ANQGSEA. The CDR3 loop is CSVTPRDSGYGYTF. The CDR3 DNA reads TGCAGCGTGACGCCAAGGGACAGCGGCTATGGCTACACCTTC. The full variable domain, in which reference TRBV29-1 and TRBJ1-2 provide the parts outside the CDR3, is SAVISQKPSRDICQRGTSLTIQCQVDSQVTMMFWYRQQPGQSLTLIATANQGSEATYESGFVIDKFPISRPNLTFSTLTVSNMSPEDSSIYLCSVTPRDSGYGYTFGSGTRLTVV.

The V gene is TRBV24-1, the J gene TRBJ2-1; a possible D gene is TRBD1 (6 bases). V lost 5 bases to trimming and J lost 5 bases, with 12 bases between them. The CDR3 consists of 14 residues. Germline V gene data show CDR1 as KGHDR and CDR2 as SFDVKD. As DNA, the CDR3 is TGTGCCACCAGTGTATCAGGGGTAGACAATGAGCAGTTCTTC. Translation gives CATSVSGVDNEQFF.

Ten or more counts support this clonotype. J is TRBJ2-2 and V is TRBV5-8; tentatively, D is TRBD1 (6 bases). Trimming removed 4 bases from V and 7 bases from J, with 11 bases in between. The CDR3 is 13 amino acids. CDR1 is SGHTS and CDR2 is YDEGEE in the germline V gene. The CDR3 protein is CASSMPGDGELFF. CDR3 in DNA: TGTGCCAGCAGCATGCCAGGGGACGGGGAGCTGTTTTTT.